The entry below describes one TCR beta chain. Its antigen remains unidentified. Nothing much larger sits one base from this clone, and base qualities are not available. TCRbeta CDR3 regions were amplified from genomic DNA by means of the immunoSEQ Assay, a bias-controlled multiplex PCR. The paper's data handling went like this. Within the assay, amplification of reference gene primers was used to estimate how many nucleated cells each sample contained. To quantify the absolute abundance of each unique TCRbeta CDR3 rearrangement, sequence reads were collapsed and filtered. For each sample, productive Simpson clonality was calculated by taking the square root of Simpson's diversity index across productive rearrangements. TCRdb carries this immuneACCESS record with in-frame sequences only. Its versions omit some clonotypes, under half of them owing to an unresolved V gene in the studies checked, with the rest unexplained. Clonal size and the V and J genes are those of that table, whereas D and trimming came from the DNA. The sample profile shows approximately 180,000 clones; over 70% of them were found once. The leading ten clones occupy about 7% of the sample.

The source of the sample is a study of blood T cell repertoires in COVID-19 (dated by TCRdb to 2020 to 2021). Notes on the research overall: Collaborator samples came from the United States, Italy and Spain and covered acute and convalescent phases of COVID-19. The material from the prospective study consisted of cDNA or gDNA derived from T cells, B-cell-depleted T cells, or PBMCs. Subjects who had been exposed to COVID-19, were actively infected with it, or had recovered from it provided the deeply sampled blood TCRbeta repertoires that made up the dataset. A freely available public database, intended as a resource for researchers studying the immune response to SARS-CoV-2, is where the repertoires were released. The samples were drawn from the first 160 participants of the ongoing ImmuneRACE study and from 950 to 1,500 subjects provided by 6 global collaborators. The sample metadata nearly always contained a de-identified subject ID, COVID-19 status, age in years and sex. Where available, HLA class I and class II types were obtained from metadata supplied by the sample provider rather than from assay-based typing.

The investigation overall reported the following: Clinical and demographic metadata were provided uncurated, with the amount varying by source and participant.

Trimming removed 0 bases from V and 11 bases from J, leaving 11 bases between the germline ends. CDR1 and CDR2, per the germline V gene, are MNHNS and SASEGT. The CDR3 runs 13 residues from the cysteine to the phenylalanine. Solely the CDR3 DNA is kept, with 39 bases framed from the first base. In Seattle, one collaborating source enrolled patients while the infection was active and tracked those patients longitudinally over the course of disease. Collaborating institutions collected whole blood in K2EDTA tubes following their own protocols. For TCRbeta analysis, collaborators shipped samples in one of three forms: frozen whole blood, isolated PBMCs, or DNA extracted from either of those sample types.

Material: peripheral blood. The rearranged chain carries TRBV6-1 and TRBJ1-5; matching of 6 bases hints at TRBD1 as the D gene. This receptor was identified in a woman aged 40 to 50 with COVID-19, enrolled during active disease. DNA sequence: TGTGCCAGCAGTGAAGCGCTTAGGGGGTCCCAGCATTTT. Its translation reads: CASSEALRGSQHF.